This T cell receptor beta chain was recorded in a study of control samples from healthy donors and cancer patients. The length of the CDR3 is 12 residues. Trimming removed 8 bases at V and 4 bases at J, with 11 bases between. In germline, CDR1 is SNHLY, CDR2 FYNNEI. Sequencing was performed with immunoSEQ multiplex PCR; in TCRdb, only in-frame clones are kept and a portion is missing. The sample has about 130,000 clones, over 85% seen once; the top ten hold roughly 6%. V gene TRBV2 combines with J gene TRBJ2-5; no firm D call. The material sequenced was blood. This TCR was recovered from a man between 18 and 29 years old in good health. In DNA, the CDR3 is TGTGCCAGCTGGGCCCGGTTAGAGACCCAGTACTTC. The encoded protein is CASWARLETQYF.